Below, one T cell receptor beta chain is given with its context. This clone was detected only once. No cognate antigen has been identified for it. It has no much larger one-base neighbor in the sample; base qualities were not kept. Whole blood was collected in K2EDTA tubes by collaborating institutions according to the institutions' own protocols. For TCRbeta analysis, collaborator samples were shipped as frozen whole blood, as isolated PBMCs, or as DNA extracted from either sample type. This entry belongs to a study of blood T cell repertoires in COVID-19 (dated by TCRdb to the early 2020s). About the study as a whole: Samples covering the acute and convalescent phases of COVID-19 were provided by collaborators in the United States, Italy and Spain. The repertoires were released in a freely available public database meant as a resource for research on the immune response to SARS-CoV-2. Deeply sampled blood TCRbeta repertoires from subjects exposed to, actively infected with, or recovered from COVID-19 were included in the dataset. The sample metadata nearly always contained a de-identified subject ID, COVID-19 status, age in years and sex. HLA class I and class II types, where available, came from metadata supplied by the sample provider rather than from assay-based typing. The prospective study material was composed of cDNA or gDNA derived from T cells, B-cell-depleted T cells, or PBMCs. The samples were drawn from the first 160 participants of the ongoing ImmuneRACE study and from roughly 1,300 subjects provided by 6 global collaborators.

Inclusive of the bounding cysteine and phenylalanine, the CDR3 is 17 residues long. Only the CDR3 portion is preserved as DNA: 51 bases, with reading frame beginning at the first base. Taken from the germline V gene, the CDR1 and CDR2 loops are MGHRA and YSYEKL. V is cut by 0 bases and J by 7 bases, and the space between the germline ends is 21 bases. What the research found in general, with its limitations: How much clinical and demographic metadata was included differed by source and by participant, and the metadata was provided uncurated.

TCRbeta CDR3 regions were amplified from genomic DNA by means of the immunoSEQ Assay, a bias-controlled multiplex PCR. As for the authors' bioinformatics: Within the assay, amplification of reference gene primers was used to estimate how many nucleated cells each sample contained. Sequence reads were collapsed and filtered to measure the absolute abundance of every unique TCRbeta CDR3 rearrangement. For each sample, productive Simpson clonality was calculated as the square root of Simpson's diversity index over productive rearrangements. This immuneACCESS table, as held by TCRdb, lists in-frame sequences with V and J called but not all clones. Of the missing ones, under half trace to an unresolved V gene in checked studies; the others have no known cause. V, J and clone size derive from that table, while D and trimming were established from the DNA sequence. The table for this sample lists tens of thousands of clones; about 79% of them were counted only once. 25% of the sample is in the top ten clones.

The sample consisted of peripheral blood. The chain joins TRBV4-1 to TRBJ1-1, with the identity of the D gene unclear. The receptor comes from a man between 60 and 75 years old with acute or convalescent COVID-19. The CDR3 is CASSQDPRRTAGLEAFF. The bases are TGCGCCAGCAGCCAAGATCCACGGAGAACGGCTGGACTTGAAGCTTTCTTT.